The entry that follows covers one T cell receptor beta chain sequence. Its antigen is not identified. Thyroid surgery had not been preceded by any treatment in any patient. This entry comes from a study of metastatic and nonmetastatic thyroid tumors. Turning to the study itself: Repertoires of blood and of tissue (tumor or nodule) from malignant and benign thyroid patients were compared.

Original processing notes: For papillary thyroid cancer, a distant-metastasis classifier was constructed from CDR3 differences observed across clinicopathological groups. Through MiXCR, TCRdb re-clonotyped the PCR reads. Here the V and J calls rest on TCRdb's processing, not on the authors' analysis. This table holds 9,000 to 13,000 clones, roughly 28% found once. Germline CDR1 reads MNHEY; CDR2 reads SVGEGT. The CDR3 extends over 19 amino acids. V lost 5 bases to trimming and J lost 1 base, with 21 bases between them. Study-wide results and caveats: Compared with benign nodules, malignant thyroid tumors were reported to have significantly higher TCR beta diversity in both blood and tumor.

The sequence derives from a female donor with papillary thyroid cancer or a benign thyroid nodule (not recorded which). Some clones in this sample may be carry-over from other donors' samples. Sequencing was performed on tumor tissue. The rearrangement links TRBV6-2 or TRBV6-3 to TRBJ2-6; maybe TRBD2 (7 bases). The CDR3 loop reads CASSLPGGQPQSGANVLTF. The DNA of the CDR3 is TGTGCCAGCAGTCTTCCGGGGGGACAACCCCAGTCTGGGGCCAACGTCCTGACTTTC.